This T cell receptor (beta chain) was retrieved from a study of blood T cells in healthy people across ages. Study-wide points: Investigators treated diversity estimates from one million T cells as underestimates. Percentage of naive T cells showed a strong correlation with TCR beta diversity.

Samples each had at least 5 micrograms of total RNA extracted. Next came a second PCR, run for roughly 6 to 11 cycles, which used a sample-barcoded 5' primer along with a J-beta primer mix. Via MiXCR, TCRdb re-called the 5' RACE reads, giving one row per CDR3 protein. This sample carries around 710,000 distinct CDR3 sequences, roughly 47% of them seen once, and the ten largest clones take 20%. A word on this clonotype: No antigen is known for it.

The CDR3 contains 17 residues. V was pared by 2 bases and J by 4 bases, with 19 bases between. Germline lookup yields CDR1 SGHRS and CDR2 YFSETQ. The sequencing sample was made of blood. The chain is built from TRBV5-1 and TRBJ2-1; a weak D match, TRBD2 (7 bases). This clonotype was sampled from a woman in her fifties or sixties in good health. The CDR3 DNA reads TGCGCCAGCAGCTTCACATCCCTCAGGGGAGGGTACAATGAGCAGTTCTTC. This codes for CASSFTSLRGGYNEQFF.